These 15 T cell receptor beta chains originate from one sample sequenced in a study of cytomegalovirus exposure and HLA in healthy donors (dated by TCRdb to 2016 to 2017). Library preparation employed the immunoSEQ multiplex PCR assay. The multiplex PCR relied on a mix of 60 forward primers for TCR Vbeta segments and 13 reverse primers for TCR Jbeta segments. The source is immuneACCESS, and TCRdb retained only in-frame sequences with V and J called. Part of the clones is not carried over; for the studies checked, unresolved V genes explain less than half of this, and the remainder is unexplained. The sample includes about 120,000 clones, with approximately 80% observed a single time. The ten top clones hold approximately 8.8% of the sample. Input material: PBMCs. The receptors come from a female donor in good health and CMV-seropositive.

This clone was seen a handful of times. V gene TRBV19 combines with J gene TRBJ2-4; TRBD1 aligns across 10 bases. The CDR3 spans 13 residues. Germline CDR1 and CDR2: LNHDA and SQIVND (reference sequence). The junction had 1 base not matched to a gene; V was cut back by 4 bases and J by 7 bases. CDR3 in amino acids: CASSRGQGNIQYF. CDR3 bases: TGTGCCAGTAGTAGGGGACAGGGGAACATTCAGTACTTC. Using reference TRBV19 and TRBJ2-4 for the parts outside the CDR3, the full variable domain is DGGITQSPKYLFRKEGQNVTLSCEQNLNHDAMYWYRQDPGQGLRLIYYSQIVNDFQKGDIAEGYSVSREKKESFPLTVTSAQKNPTAFYLCASSRGQGNIQYFGAGTRLSVL.

The CDR3 loop is CAWGRGETEAFF. In DNA form, the CDR3 reads TGTGCCTGGGGGCGGGGGGAAACTGAAGCTTTCTTT. This chain joins TRBV30 and TRBJ1-1, with D possibly matching TRBD1 (5 bases). Germline values: CDR1 GTSNPN, CDR2 SVGIG (reference sequence). CDR3 length: 12 residues. The V gene lost 5 bases and the J gene lost 5 bases, with 12 bases spanning the gap.

This clone was observed a few times. The chain combines TRBV6-1 with TRBJ2-5; maybe TRBD1 (5 bases). The CDR3 contains 16 residues. The V end lost 1 base, the J end lost 4 bases, and 16 bases lay between the germline ends. Germline V gene data show CDR1 as MNHNS and CDR2 as SASEGT. The CDR3 DNA sequence: TGTGCCAGCAGTGAAGTTATAGGGGTGGGCGGAGAGACCCAGTACTTC. Protein: CASSEVIGVGGETQYF.

The V call is TRBV28, the J call TRBJ1-5; D gene unclear. CDR1 and CDR2 (germline): MDHEN, SYDVKM. This CDR3 is 15 amino acids long. Trimming left V 10 bases short and J 0 bases short, with 16 bases between. The chain's CDR3 is CAIGRLSDSNQPQHF. In DNA, the CDR3 is TGTGCCATCGGCAGGCTTTCGGATAGCAATCAGCCCCAGCATTTT.

In its sample, this clone was seen a few times. V gene TRBV19 combines with J gene TRBJ1-1, with D unclear. The CDR3 length is 15 residues. Germline CDR1 is LNHDA and CDR2 is SQIVND (reference sequence). Trimming removed 5 bases at V and 0 bases at J, with 13 bases between. In nucleotides, the CDR3 is TGTGCCAGTAGTGGATGGGCAGACATGAACACTGAAGCTTTCTTT. Translation: CASSGWADMNTEAFF.

V is TRBV5-4 and J is TRBJ2-2, with D perhaps TRBD1 (7 bases). V was shortened by 3 bases and J by 6 bases, with 18 bases between the two germline ends. This CDR3 region has 16 residues. Germline assignment: CDR1 SGHNT and CDR2 YYREEE (reference sequence). CDR3 in DNA: TGTGCCAGCAGCTCCCCTCGGGCAGGGGGGTCCGGGGAGCTGTTTTTT. Protein sequence: CASSSPRAGGSGELFF.

The rearrangement joins TRBV5-7 to TRBJ1-1, with TRBD1 as a possible D gene (6 bases). TRBV5-7 is an open reading frame whose function is uncertain. The CDR3 spans 14 residues. Deletions cut 3 bases from V and 8 bases from J, with 17 bases between. The CDR3 bases are TGTGCCAGCAGCTCCGCGACAGGCCTTTCAGAAGCTTTCTTT. Encoded protein: CASSSATGLSEAFF.

V is TRBV2 and J is TRBJ1-1; possibly TRBD1 for D (5 bases). With 7 bases removed from V and 6 bases from J, the gap between germline ends came to 12 bases. The germline V gene has CDR1 SNHLY and CDR2 FYNNEI. The CDR3 is 12 residues long. The CDR3 sequence is CASTVRVAEAFF. CDR3 sequence (DNA): TGTGCCAGCACGGTCAGGGTTGCTGAAGCTTTCTTT. Supplemented by reference TRBV2 and TRBJ1-1, the full variable domain reads EPEVTQTPSHQVTQMGQEVILRCVPISNHLYFYWYRQILGQKVEFLVSFYNNEISEKSEIFDDQFSVERPDGSNFTLKIRSTKLEDSAMYFCASTVRVAEAFFGQGTRLTVV.

V usage is TRBV9 and J usage is TRBJ2-5, with 9 nucleotides matching TRBD1. The V gene end was trimmed by 3 bases and the J gene end by 3 bases; junction bases not matched to a gene: 3. The CDR3 extends over 14 amino acids. Germline CDR1 and CDR2: SGDLS and YYNGEE. The CDR3 loop is CASSGRTGEETQYF. CDR3 DNA: TGTGCCAGCAGCGGGAGGACAGGGGAAGAGACCCAGTACTTC.

This chain connects TRBV1 to TRBJ1-3; TRBD1 is the table's D call and was not checked against the DNA. TRBV1 is flagged as a pseudogene. The CDR3 has 17 amino acids. Here the CDR3 reads CTSSHRDRGQRGNTIYF. The CDR3 DNA sequence: TGCACCAGCAGCCACCGGGACAGGGGGCAGAGAGGAAACACCATATATTTT.

CDR3 in amino acids: CAIRRVQGNTGELFF. The DNA of the CDR3 is TGTGCCATTCGACGGGTACAGGGGAACACCGGGGAGCTGTTTTTT. This chain connects TRBV19 to TRBJ2-2; D is possibly TRBD1 (6 bases). In germline, CDR1 is LNHDA, CDR2 SQIVND (reference sequence). The V and J ends lost 10 bases and 1 base respectively, with 16 bases between them. The CDR3 spans 15 residues.

The V call is TRBV30, the J call TRBJ2-3; D gene ambiguous. CDR3 length: 13 amino acids. Trimming removed 0 bases from V and 0 bases from J, with 4 bases in between. The germline V gene encodes CDR1 GTSNPN and CDR2 SVGIG (reference sequence). CDR3 sequence reads: CAWSVRSTDTQYF. The DNA for the CDR3 is TGTGCCTGGAGTGTACGGAGCACAGATACGCAGTATTTT.

The chain combines TRBV10-1 with TRBJ2-2; tentative D call: TRBD2 (5 bases). This CDR3 is built from 14 residues. Between the trimmed V and J ends, which lost 11 bases and 2 bases, there was a span of 15 bases. Per germline, CDR1 WNHNN and CDR2 SYGVQD (reference sequence). The CDR3 coding sequence is TGCGCCGGAGAGACGGGGATTAACACCGGGGAGCTGTTTTTT. Its translation is CAGETGINTGELFF.

V gene TRBV27 combines with J gene TRBJ1-1; TRBD1 is a possible D gene (6 bases). There are 16 residues in the CDR3. CDR1 is MNHEY, CDR2 SMNVEV, per germline (reference sequence). Trimming shortened V by 2 bases and J by 4 bases, and 17 bases separated the two germline ends. The CDR3 sequence is CASSLMGVGGGTEAFF. The DNA of the CDR3 is TGTGCCAGCAGTTTAATGGGGGTGGGAGGGGGCACTGAAGCTTTCTTT.

The V gene is TRBV12-5, the J gene TRBJ1-2, with 8 bases fitting TRBD1. Germline loops: CDR1 LGHNT, CDR2 FRNRAP. With 5 bases clipped from V and 1 base from J, the junction kept 6 bases outside the gene matches. This CDR3 contains 15 residues. CDR3 sequence (DNA): TGTGCTAGTGGTCCGGGACAGGTTAATAACTATGGCTACACCTTC. Residues: CASGPGQVNNYGYTF.